This T cell receptor beta chain was profiled in a study of T-cell reconstitution after alpha-beta-depleted transplantation in children. Library preparation (for TCRbeta) was performed with unique molecular identifiers. Each CDR3 protein gets one entry after TCRdb re-called the PCR reads with MiXCR. The top ten clones hold about 28% of a sample with about a million distinct CDR3 sequences, about 29% of them seen once. Details on this clonotype: Its antigen is not identified.

Germline V CDR1 and CDR2: SGHKS, YYEKEE (reference sequence). Trimming took off 0 bases at V and 15 bases at J, with 22 bases between the two ends. CDR3 length: 15 amino acids. Study-level points and caveats: Newly produced T cells mostly provided counts and TCRbeta diversity after one year, as hyperexpanded clones declined. The study traced high day-60 TCRbeta diversity in some patients to surviving recipient T cells and thymic progenitors. After transplant, at about two months, alpha-beta T cells were reportedly derived from several hundred expanded graft clones.

The sequence was obtained from a boy under three years old who had a stem cell transplant for SCID, so the T cells may come from the graft donor. The starting material was PBMCs, mostly from graft donor cells, obtained 360 days after TCRalphabeta/CD19-depleted stem cell transplant. The chain couples TRBV5-5 to TRBJ2-1; the D gene could be TRBD1 or TRBD2 (5 bases each). The CDR3 loop is CASSLGQGPSASRFF. The CDR3 DNA follows: TGTGCCAGCAGCTTGGGTCAGGGCCCTTCGGCTAGCAGGTTCTTC.